What follows is one T cell receptor beta chain and its context. The antigen is undetermined. As it was prepared, the TCRbeta library received unique molecular identifiers. TCRdb analysed the PCR reads with MiXCR anew, one entry per CDR3 protein. The table has about 300,000 distinct CDR3 sequences, 6.5% to 9% seen once. This entry comes from a study of T-cell reconstitution after alpha-beta-depleted transplantation in children. The CDR3 totals 19 residues. Study-wide results and limits: The origin of alpha-beta T cells about two months after transplant was reportedly several hundred expanded graft clones. From newly produced T cells came most of the T-cell counts and diversity one year after transplant. Some patients' high day-60 TCRbeta diversity was traced to surviving recipient T cells and thymic progenitors.

The source was peripheral blood, collected 360 days after TCRalphabeta/CD19-depleted stem cell transplant. The V and J genes are TRBV21-1 and TRBJ2-5. TRBV21-1 is a listed pseudogene. The receptor was isolated from a female patient aged 2-9 years who had a stem cell transplant for Fanconi anemia, so the T cells may come from the graft donor. CDR3 residues: CASSKRIRRSRTDQETQYF. The CDR3 DNA reads as TGTGCCAGCAGCAAAAGGATTCGTAGGTCCAGGACGGATCAAGAGACCCAGTACTTC.